This T cell receptor (beta chain) was obtained from a study of shared clonotypes between healthy human individuals. Study-level points and caveats: Relative to clonotypes present in all four donors, those not shared had lower generation probabilities.

Positively selected for CCR7, the CD45RO-negative cells used as naive CD8 cells excluded terminally differentiated effector memory CD45RA+ cells. For this clone: Its specificity is not known.

Generated by immunoSEQ multiplex PCR, the TCRdb table keeps only in-frame clones and is missing some. The data show about 2 million clones, about 95% seen once. With 4 bases clipped from V and 0 bases from J, the junction kept 11 bases outside the gene matches. CDR3 length: 17 residues. Per the germline V gene, CDR1 is MGHRA and CDR2 is YSYEKL. The sample was naive CD8+ T cells sorted from blood. The rearrangement links TRBV4-1 to TRBJ2-7, with 8 positions matching TRBD2. The TCR sequence derives from a man in his late teens or twenties in good health. The CDR3 DNA is TGCGCCAGCAGCCCCGGGGGGGCGGGGGCCTTCTCCTACGAGCAGTACTTC. It translates to CASSPGGAGAFSYEQYF.